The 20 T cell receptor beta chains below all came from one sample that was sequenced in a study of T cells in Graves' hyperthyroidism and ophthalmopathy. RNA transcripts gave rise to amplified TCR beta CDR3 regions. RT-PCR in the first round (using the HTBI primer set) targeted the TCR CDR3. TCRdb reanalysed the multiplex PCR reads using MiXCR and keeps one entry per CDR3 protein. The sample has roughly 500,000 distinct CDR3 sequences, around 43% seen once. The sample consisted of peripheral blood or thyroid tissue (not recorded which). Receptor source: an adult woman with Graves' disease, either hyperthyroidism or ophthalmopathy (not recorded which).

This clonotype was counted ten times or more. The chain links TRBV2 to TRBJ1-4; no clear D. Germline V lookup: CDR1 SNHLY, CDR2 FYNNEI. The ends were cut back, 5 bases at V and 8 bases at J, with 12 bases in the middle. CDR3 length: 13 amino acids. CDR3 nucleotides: TGTGCCAGCAGTTTACAATCTTGGGAAAAACTGTTTTTT. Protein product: CASSLQSWEKLFF.

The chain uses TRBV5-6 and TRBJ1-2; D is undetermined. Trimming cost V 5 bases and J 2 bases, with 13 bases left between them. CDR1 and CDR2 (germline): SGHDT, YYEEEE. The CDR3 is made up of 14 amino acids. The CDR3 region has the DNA TGTGCCAGCAGTATTGAAGGGAGGAACTATGGCTACACCTTC. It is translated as CASSIEGRNYGYTF.

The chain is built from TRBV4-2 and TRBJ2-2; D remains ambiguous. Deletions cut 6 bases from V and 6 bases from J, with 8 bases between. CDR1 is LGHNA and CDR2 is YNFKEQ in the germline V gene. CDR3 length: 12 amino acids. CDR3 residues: CASSPIAGELFF. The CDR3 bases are TGTGCCAGCAGTCCCATAGCCGGGGAGCTGTTTTTT.

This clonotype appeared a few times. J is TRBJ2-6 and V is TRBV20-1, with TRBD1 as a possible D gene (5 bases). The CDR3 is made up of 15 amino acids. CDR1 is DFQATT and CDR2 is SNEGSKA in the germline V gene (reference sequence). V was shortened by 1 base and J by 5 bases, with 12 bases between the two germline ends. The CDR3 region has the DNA TGCAGTGCTAGAGGATCCCCAGGGTGGGCCAACGTCCTGACTTTC. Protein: CSARGSPGWANVLTF.

This chain's CDR3 is CASSVGGDSRLLGELFF. The DNA for the CDR3 is TGTGCCAGCAGCGTAGGTGGGGACAGTCGGCTACTCGGGGAGCTGTTTTTT. V and J are TRBV9 and TRBJ2-2; 7 bases agree with TRBD1. V dropped 0 bases and J dropped 7; count of bases not matched to a gene: 12. Looked up from germline, CDR1 is SGDLS and CDR2 is YYNGEE. The CDR3 is 17 amino acids. Using reference TRBV9 and TRBJ2-2 for the parts outside the CDR3, the full variable domain is DSGVTQTPKHLITATGQRVTLRCSPRSGDLSVYWYQQSLDQGLQFLIQYYNGEERAKGNILERFSAQQFPDLHSELNLSSLELGDSALYFCASSVGGDSRLLGELFFGEGSRLTVL.

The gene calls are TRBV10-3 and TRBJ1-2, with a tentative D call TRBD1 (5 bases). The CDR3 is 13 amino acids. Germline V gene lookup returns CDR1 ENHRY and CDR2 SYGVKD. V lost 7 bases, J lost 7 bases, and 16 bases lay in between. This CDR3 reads CAITLTGISGYTF. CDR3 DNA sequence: TGTGCCATCACTTTAACAGGCATTAGTGGCTACACCTTC.

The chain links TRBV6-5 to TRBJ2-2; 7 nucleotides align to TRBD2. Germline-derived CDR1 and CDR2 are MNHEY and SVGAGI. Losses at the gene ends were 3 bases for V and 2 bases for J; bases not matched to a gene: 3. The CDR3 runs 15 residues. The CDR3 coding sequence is TGTGCCAGCAGTTATTGGACTAGTAACACCGGGGAGCTGTTTTTT. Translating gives CASSYWTSNTGELFF.

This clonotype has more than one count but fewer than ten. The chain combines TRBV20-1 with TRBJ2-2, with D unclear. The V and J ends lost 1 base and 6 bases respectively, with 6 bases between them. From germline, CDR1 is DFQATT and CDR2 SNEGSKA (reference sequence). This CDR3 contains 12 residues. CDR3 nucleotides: TGCAGTGCTAGAGTTGTTGCCGGGGAGCTGTTTTTT. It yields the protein CSARVVAGELFF.

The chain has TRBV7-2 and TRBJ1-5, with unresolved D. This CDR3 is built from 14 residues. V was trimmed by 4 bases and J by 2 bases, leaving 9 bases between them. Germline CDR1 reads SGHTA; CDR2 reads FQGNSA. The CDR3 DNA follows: TGTGCCAGCAGCTCCGTATCGGGCAATCAGCCCCAGCATTTT. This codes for CASSSVSGNQPQHF. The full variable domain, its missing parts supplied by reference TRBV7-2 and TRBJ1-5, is GAGVSQSPSNKVTEKGKDVELRCDPISGHTALYWYRQSLGQGLEFLIYFQGNSAPDKSGLPSDRFSAERTGGSVSTLTIQRTQQEDSAVYLCASSSVSGNQPQHFGDGTRLSIL.

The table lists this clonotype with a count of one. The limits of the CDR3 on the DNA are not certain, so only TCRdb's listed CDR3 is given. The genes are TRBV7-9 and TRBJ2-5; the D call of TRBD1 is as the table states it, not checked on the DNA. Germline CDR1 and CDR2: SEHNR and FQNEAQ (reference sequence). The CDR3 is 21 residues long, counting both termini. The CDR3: CASSFYICSARARDRVETQYF.

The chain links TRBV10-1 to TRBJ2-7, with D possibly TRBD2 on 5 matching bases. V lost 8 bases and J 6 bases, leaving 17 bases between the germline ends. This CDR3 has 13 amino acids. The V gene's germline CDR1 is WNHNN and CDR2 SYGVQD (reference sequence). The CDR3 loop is CASATGRGVEQYF. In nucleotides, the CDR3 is TGCGCCAGCGCTACCGGCCGGGGTGTCGAGCAGTACTTC.

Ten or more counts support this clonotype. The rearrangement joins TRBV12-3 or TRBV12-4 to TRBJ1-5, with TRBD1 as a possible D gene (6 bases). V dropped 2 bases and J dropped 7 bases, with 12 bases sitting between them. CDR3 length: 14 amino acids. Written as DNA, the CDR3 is TGTGCCAGCAGTTTACGGGGGCGAGGACAGCCCCAGCATTTT. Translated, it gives CASSLRGRGQPQHF.

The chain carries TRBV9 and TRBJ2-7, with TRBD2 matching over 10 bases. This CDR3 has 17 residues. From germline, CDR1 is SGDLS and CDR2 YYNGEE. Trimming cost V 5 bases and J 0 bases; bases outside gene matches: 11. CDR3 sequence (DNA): TGTGCCAGCAGTGGCGGGACTAGCGTTAAGAGCTCCTACGAGCAGTACTTC. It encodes CASSGGTSVKSSYEQYF.

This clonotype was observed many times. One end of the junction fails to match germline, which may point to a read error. The CDR3 nucleotides read TGCGCCAGCAGCCAATCCTATGGGGTGAACACTGAAGCTTTCTTT. Protein: CASSQSYGVNTEAFF. The chain uses TRBV5-4 and TRBJ1-1; D is unclear. Germline assignment: CDR1 SGHNT and CDR2 YYREEE (reference sequence). This CDR3 contains 15 residues.

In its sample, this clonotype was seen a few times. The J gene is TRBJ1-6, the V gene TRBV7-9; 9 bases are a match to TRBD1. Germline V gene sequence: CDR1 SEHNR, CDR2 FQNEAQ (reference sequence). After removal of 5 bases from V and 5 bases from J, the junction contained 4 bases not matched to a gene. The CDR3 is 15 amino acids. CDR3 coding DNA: TGTGCCAGCAGCCACCGGGACAGGGATAATTCACCCCTCCACTTT. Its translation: CASSHRDRDNSPLHF.

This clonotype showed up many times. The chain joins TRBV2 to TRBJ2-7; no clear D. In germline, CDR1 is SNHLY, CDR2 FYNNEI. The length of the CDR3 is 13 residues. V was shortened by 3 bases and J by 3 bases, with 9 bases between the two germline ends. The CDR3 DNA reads TGTGCCAGCAGTGACGGGTTTCTCTACGAGCAGTACTTC. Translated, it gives CASSDGFLYEQYF. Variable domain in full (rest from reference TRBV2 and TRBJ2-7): EPEVTQTPSHQVTQMGQEVILRCVPISNHLYFYWYRQILGQKVEFLVSFYNNEISEKSEIFDDQFSVERPDGSNFTLKIRSTKLEDSAMYFCASSDGFLYEQYFGPGTRLTVT.

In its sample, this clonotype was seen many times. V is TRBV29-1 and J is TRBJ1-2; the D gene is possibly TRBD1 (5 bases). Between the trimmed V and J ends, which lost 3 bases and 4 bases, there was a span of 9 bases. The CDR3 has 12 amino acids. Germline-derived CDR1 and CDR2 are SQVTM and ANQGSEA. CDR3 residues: CSVEPGIYGYTF. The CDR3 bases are TGCAGCGTTGAGCCAGGGATCTATGGCTACACCTTC.

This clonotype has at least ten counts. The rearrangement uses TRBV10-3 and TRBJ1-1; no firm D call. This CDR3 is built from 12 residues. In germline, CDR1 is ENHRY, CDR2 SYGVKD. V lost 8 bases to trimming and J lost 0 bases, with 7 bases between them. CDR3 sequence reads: CAIGRMNTEAFF. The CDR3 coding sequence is TGTGCCATCGGGAGAATGAACACTGAAGCTTTCTTT.

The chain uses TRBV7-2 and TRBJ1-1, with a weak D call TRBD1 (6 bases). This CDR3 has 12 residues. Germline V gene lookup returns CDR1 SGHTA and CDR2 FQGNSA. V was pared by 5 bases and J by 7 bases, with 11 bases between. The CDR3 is CASSRGGNEAFF. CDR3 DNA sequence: TGTGCCAGCAGCCGCGGGGGCAATGAAGCTTTCTTT.

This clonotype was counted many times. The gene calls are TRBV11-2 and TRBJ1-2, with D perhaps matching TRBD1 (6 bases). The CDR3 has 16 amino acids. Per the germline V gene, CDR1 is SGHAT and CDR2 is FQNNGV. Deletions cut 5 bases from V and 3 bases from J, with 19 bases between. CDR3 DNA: TGTGCCAGCAGCCCTCTTGCAGGGGAACGACACTATGGCTACACCTTC. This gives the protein CASSPLAGERHYGYTF.